The 28 T cell receptor beta chains listed next were all sequenced from one sample in a study of T cells after yellow fever vaccination. TCRdb independently ran MiXCR on the 5' RACE reads; one entry per CDR3 protein. This table holds 200,000 to 300,000 distinct CDR3 sequences, 6.9% found once. This specimen consisted of CD4+ T cells sorted from PBMCs, obtained 15 days after the yellow fever booster vaccination. The receptors here all came from a man in his thirties or forties who received the YFV17D yellow fever vaccine.

The table lists this clonotype with many counts. J is TRBJ2-4 and V is TRBV6-2 or TRBV6-3, with TRBD2 identical over 11 bases. Germline assignment: CDR1 MNHEY and CDR2 SVGEGT. Trimming removed 7 bases from V and 5 bases from J; junction bases left unmatched: 4. The length of the CDR3 is 14 residues. CDR3 residues: CASIRGLAENIQYF. The CDR3 DNA follows: TGTGCCAGCATAAGGGGACTAGCGGAAAACATTCAGTACTTC.

This clonotype was counted at least ten times. V gene TRBV20-1 combines with J gene TRBJ1-5; D call uncertain. This CDR3 is built from 14 residues. V lost 0 bases and J 10 bases, leaving 16 bases between the germline ends. CDR1 DFQATT and CDR2 SNEGSKA come from the germline V gene (reference sequence). In DNA form, the CDR3 reads TGCAGTGCTAGAGAAGGCAGAGGTCTCTCTCCCCAGCATTTT. It is translated as CSAREGRGLSPQHF.

This clonotype came up many times. This chain links TRBV12-3 or TRBV12-4 with TRBJ1-2; no clear D. The CDR3 loop spans 13 amino acids. The germline V and J ends were trimmed by 2 bases and 8 bases, with 12 bases remaining between them. The CDR3 nucleotides read TGTGCCAGCAGTTTATCTGGGTTTTACGGCTACACCTTC. This codes for CASSLSGFYGYTF.

This clonotype turned up a few times. J is TRBJ2-1 and V is TRBV9; the D is unclear. Germline V gene lookup returns CDR1 SGDLS and CDR2 YYNGEE. The V and J ends lost 3 bases and 9 bases respectively, with 16 bases between them. The CDR3 runs 14 residues. The CDR3 region has the DNA TGTGCCAGCAGCGCCACTCCAGAACGTGGTGAGCAGTTCTTC. This gives the protein CASSATPERGEQFF.

This clonotype was detected many times. The chain links TRBV29-1 to TRBJ2-1; D may be TRBD1 (5 bases). The ends were cut back, 5 bases at V and 10 bases at J, with 9 bases in the middle. Germline V gene lookup returns CDR1 SQVTM and CDR2 ANQGSEA. The CDR3 sequence is 10 residues long. CDR3 amino acids: CSVLRGEQFF. The DNA for the CDR3 is TGCAGCGTTCTTAGGGGCGAGCAGTTCTTC.

This clonotype was detected a few times. For the CDR3, the DNA is TGTGCCACCCGGAGGGGACTAGCGGGAGGTGAGCAGTTCTTC. Translation: CATRRGLAGGEQFF. The chain joins TRBV24-1 to TRBJ2-1; 15 bases map to TRBD2. The J segment lost 9 bases and the V segment lost 9 bases, leaving 5 bases of the junction unmatched. Germline CDR1 is KGHDR and CDR2 is SFDVKD. The CDR3 runs to 14 residues.

The chain carries TRBV5-1 and TRBJ2-7, with unresolved D. The V gene lost 0 bases and the J gene lost 7 bases, with 5 bases spanning the gap. Germline-derived CDR1 and CDR2 are SGHRS and YFSETQ. This CDR3 is built from 11 residues. CDR3 region: CASSLDLEQYF. The CDR3 bases are TGCGCCAGCAGCTTGGACCTAGAGCAGTACTTC.

The sample holds many counts of this clonotype. J is TRBJ2-2 and V is TRBV5-1; 7 nucleotides align to TRBD1. Germline trimming cut 6 bases from V and 3 bases from J; bases unmatched to any gene: 5. Per the germline V gene, CDR1 is SGHRS and CDR2 is YFSETQ. This CDR3 spans 14 amino acids. CDR3 residues: CASTQGVDTGELFF. The CDR3 coding sequence is TGCGCCAGCACCCAGGGGGTGGACACCGGGGAGCTGTTTTTT.

In this sample, this clonotype turned up many times. V is TRBV3-1 and J is TRBJ2-2; 10 bases map to TRBD2. The length of the CDR3 is 15 residues. The trim removed 4 bases at V and 5 bases at J, leaving 4 bases unmatched. The V gene's germline CDR1 is LGHDT and CDR2 YNNKEL (reference sequence). Here the CDR3 reads CASSLRTSGTGELFF. The CDR3 DNA follows: TGTGCCAGCAGCCTTAGGACTAGCGGAACCGGGGAGCTGTTTTTT.

The chain recombines TRBV7-9 with TRBJ1-1, with D possibly TRBD1 on 5 matching bases. V gave up 1 base and J gave up 3 bases, with 21 bases separating them. CDR1 SEHNR and CDR2 FQNEAQ come from the germline V gene (reference sequence). This CDR3 spans 18 amino acids. DNA of the CDR3: TGTGCCAGCAGCTTAGGTTGGTCGGTCGGGGCATGGGACACTGAAGCTTTCTTT. Its translation: CASSLGWSVGAWDTEAFF.

This clonotype was detected ten times or more. The rearrangement links TRBV10-3 to TRBJ2-2; 10 bases map to TRBD2. The ends lost 3 bases at V and 7 bases at J; junction bases unmatched: 8. This CDR3 contains 16 residues. Per the germline V gene, CDR1 is ENHRY and CDR2 is SYGVKD. This CDR3 is CAISEYLAGAGGELFF. CDR3 nucleotides: TGTGCCATCAGTGAATACCTAGCGGGAGCGGGCGGGGAGCTGTTTTTT.

The sample holds many counts of this clonotype. CDR3 loop: CASRSGDQPQHF. The DNA for the CDR3 is TGTGCCAGCCGCTCAGGGGACCAGCCCCAGCATTTT. V gene TRBV7-2 combines with J gene TRBJ1-5, with D perhaps TRBD1 (6 bases). V shed 8 bases and J shed 7 bases, with 12 bases lying between them. Germline CDR1 is SGHTA and CDR2 is FQGNSA. This CDR3 is built from 12 residues.

This clonotype came up many times. The chain links TRBV27 to TRBJ2-2; 9 nucleotides agree with TRBD2. V lost 4 bases and J lost 4; bases outside the gene matches: 4. The CDR3 has 15 residues. Germline CDR1 is MNHEY and CDR2 is SMNVEV (reference sequence). The DNA of the CDR3 is TGTGCCAGCAGTTCCCATAGCGGGAGCACCGGGGAGCTGTTTTTT. Its translation: CASSSHSGSTGELFF.

This clonotype was recorded a few times. The rearrangement uses TRBV3-1 and TRBJ1-3, with D perhaps TRBD1 (6 bases). Germline CDR1 reads LGHDT; CDR2 reads YNNKEL (reference sequence). This CDR3 spans 16 amino acids. The ends were cut back, 5 bases at V and 2 bases at J, with 16 bases in the middle. CDR3 loop: CASSITLQGPGNTIYF. CDR3 bases: TGTGCCAGCAGCATCACGTTACAGGGTCCTGGAAACACCATATATTTT.

As to this clonotype: This clone may be a read error of a much larger clone one base away. The chain links TRBV5-1 to TRBJ2-3; D possibly corresponds to TRBD1 (5 bases). CDR1 and CDR2 from the germline V gene are SGHRS and YFSETQ. The V end was cut by 4 bases, the J end by 8 bases, with 14 bases between. The CDR3 totals 13 residues. The CDR3 nucleotides read TGCGCCAGCAGCCCTCGGACAATAGTTACGCAGTATTTT. Amino acids: CASSPRTIVTQYF.

The chain joins TRBV19 to TRBJ2-7; 9 bases align to TRBD1. The CDR3 is 15 residues long. V shed 5 bases and J 2 bases; nucleotides not matched to a gene: 7. The germline CDR1 and CDR2 sequences are LNHDA and SQIVND (reference sequence). This CDR3 is CASSAQGAGAYEQYF. In DNA form, the CDR3 reads TGTGCCAGTAGTGCACAGGGGGCCGGCGCCTACGAGCAGTACTTC.

This clonotype was counted between two and nine times. The rearrangement links TRBV29-1 to TRBJ2-1, with 9 bases lining up with TRBD1. V dropped 6 bases and J dropped 6; count of bases not matched to a gene: 9. The CDR3 runs 14 residues. In germline, CDR1 is SQVTM, CDR2 ANQGSEA. The CDR3, as DNA: TGCAGCGTGAAACAGGGGGCATCTGTCAATGAGCAGTTCTTC. It yields the protein CSVKQGASVNEQFF.

This clonotype has only a few counts. This chain links TRBV5-1 with TRBJ1-1; 7 bases align to TRBD1. Germline V gene sequence: CDR1 SGHRS, CDR2 YFSETQ. This CDR3 is 14 amino acids long. V was pared by 5 bases and J by 0 bases, with 4 bases of the junction left unmatched. In DNA, the CDR3 is TGCGCCAGCAGATCGGGACAGATGAACACTGAAGCTTTCTTT. As protein: CASRSGQMNTEAFF.

The V and J genes are TRBV29-1 and TRBJ2-7; D ambiguous. Germline values: CDR1 SQVTM, CDR2 ANQGSEA. The CDR3 covers 11 residues. Between the trimmed V and J ends, which lost 5 bases and 3 bases, there was a span of 8 bases. The CDR3 loop is CSVTVNYEQYF. CDR3 nucleotide sequence: TGCAGCGTTACGGTAAACTACGAGCAGTACTTC.

The table lists this clonotype with many counts. This chain joins TRBV7-2 and TRBJ2-7; D may correspond to TRBD1 or TRBD2 (5 bases each). The CDR3 contains 15 residues. Trimming took 0 bases from V and 2 from J, leaving 11 bases between them. The V gene's germline CDR1 is SGHTA and CDR2 FQGNSA. CDR3 coding DNA: TGTGCCAGCAGCTTAGCGGGGACCCCTCCCTACGAGCAGTACTTC. Protein: CASSLAGTPPYEQYF.

The chain is built from TRBV7-2 and TRBJ2-7, with 7 bases lining up with TRBD1. This CDR3 region has 14 residues. J lost 3 bases, V lost 5 bases, and 7 bases had no gene match. Germline CDR1 reads SGHTA; CDR2 reads FQGNSA. CDR3 in amino acids: CASSHRQGDYEQYF. The CDR3 DNA follows: TGTGCCAGCAGCCACAGACAGGGAGACTACGAGCAGTACTTC.

This clonotype has ten or more counts. CDR3 sequence: CASSRPGMETQYF. The CDR3 coding sequence is TGTGCCAGCAGCCGCCCTGGCATGGAGACCCAGTACTTC. The chain recombines TRBV7-2 with TRBJ2-5; D is uncertain. This CDR3 spans 13 amino acids. The germline V gene encodes CDR1 SGHTA and CDR2 FQGNSA. V dropped 5 bases and J dropped 5 bases, with 12 bases sitting between them.

This clonotype has more than one count but fewer than ten. The chain combines TRBV20-1 with TRBJ2-7; the D is unclear. Trimming took off 1 base at V and 7 bases at J, with 8 bases between the two ends. The CDR3 sequence is 11 residues long. CDR1 DFQATT and CDR2 SNEGSKA come from the germline V gene (reference sequence). The CDR3 spells CSARGLLEQYF. CDR3 coding DNA: TGCAGTGCTAGAGGGCTCCTGGAGCAGTACTTC.

A remark on this clonotype: Sequence at one end of the junction differs from germline and may be a read error. V is TRBV6-1 and J is TRBJ2-2, with D perhaps TRBD1 or TRBD2 (5 bases each). From germline, CDR1 is MNHNS and CDR2 SASEGT. The CDR3 contains 15 residues. CDR3 DNA sequence: TGTCCCAGCAGTCGGATCGCGAGGGGCACCGGGGAGCTGTTTTTT. Amino acids: CPSSRIARGTGELFF.

The chain couples TRBV7-9 to TRBJ2-3; 9 nucleotides line up with TRBD2. V shed 5 bases, J shed 3 bases, and the junction held 12 bases outside the gene matches. The germline gives CDR1 SEHNR, CDR2 FQNEAQ (reference sequence). This CDR3 spans 17 amino acids. DNA for the CDR3: TGTGCCAGCAGCCAAGGATTAAGGCGGGAGGGAACAGATACGCAGTATTTT. This codes for CASSQGLRREGTDTQYF.

The chain links TRBV5-1 to TRBJ2-1; 7 nucleotides agree with TRBD2. The germline V gene encodes CDR1 SGHRS and CDR2 YFSETQ. V shed 5 bases and J 5 bases; nucleotides not matched to a gene: 13. CDR3 length: 16 residues. The CDR3 DNA reads as TGCGCCAGCAGTCCCTTGGGCGGGAGAATGGACAATGAGCAGTTCTTC. Its protein is CASSPLGGRMDNEQFF.

This chain links TRBV5-4 with TRBJ2-5; possible D gene TRBD2, 6 bases. Per the germline V gene, CDR1 is SGHNT and CDR2 is YYREEE (reference sequence). This CDR3 has 14 residues. V was trimmed by 6 bases and J by 2 bases, leaving 14 bases between them. CDR3 nucleotide sequence: TGTGCCAGCAACTCAGGAGGGTGGCAAGAGACCCAGTACTTC. Amino acids: CASNSGGWQETQYF.

This clonotype was detected many times. The CDR3 loop reads CSAPGPSGTQYF. DNA of the CDR3: TGCAGTGCCCCCGGGCCCTCGGGGACCCAGTACTTC. The chain has TRBV20-1 and TRBJ2-5; D remains ambiguous. Trimming left V 6 bases short and J 7 bases short, with 15 bases between. The germline CDR1 and CDR2 sequences are DFQATT and SNEGSKA (reference sequence). The CDR3 totals 12 residues.